The rows below give T cell receptor beta chains drawn from one sample of a study of blood T cell repertoires in COVID-19. Profiling relied on immunoSEQ multiplex PCR, and the TCRdb table lists in-frame clones only, not all of them. The profile shows around 200,000 clones, 86% of them singletons. The sample was PBMCs or T cells enriched from blood (not recorded which). The receptor set was obtained from a woman aged 25 to 39 who had been exposed to COVID-19. The CDR3 runs from the conserved cysteine through the conserved F or W. The D gene is left open where the match is weak. Rows may omit the clone size; those that give it use once, few, many or a size class.

size: .; D: .; V: TRBV5-8; length: 11; J: TRBJ2-5; CDR3: CASSWGHAQYF; DNA: TGTGCCAGCAGCTGGGGCCATGCCCAGTACTTC
size: .; D: .; V: TRBV11-2; length: 15; J: TRBJ1-4; CDR3: CASSLARGGNEKLFF; DNA: TGTGCCAGCAGCTTAGCCCGGGGGGGCAATGAAAAACTGTTTTTT
size: .; D: .; V: TRBV18; length: 14; J: TRBJ1-1; CDR3: CASSPPGGYTEAFF; DNA: TGTGCCAGCTCACCTCCGGGGGGGTACACTGAAGCTTTCTTT
size: once; D: TRBD1; V: TRBV27; length: 17; J: TRBJ1-5; CDR3: CASRPGTGGGSNQPQHF; DNA: TGTGCCAGCAGGCCCGGGACAGGGGGCGGGAGCAATCAGCCCCAGCATTTT
size: .; D: TRBD1; V: TRBV11-2; length: 13; J: TRBJ1-2; CDR3: CASSLGQGEGYTF; DNA: TGTGCCAGCAGCTTGGGACAGGGTGAAGGCTACACCTTC
size: .; D: TRBD1; V: TRBV5-1; length: 14; J: TRBJ1-4; CDR3: CASSPGTGGEKLFF; DNA: TGCGCCAGCAGCCCTGGGACAGGGGGCGAAAAACTGTTTTTT
size: .; D: TRBD1; V: TRBV19; length: 14; J: TRBJ1-4; CDR3: CASRTGTTNEKLFF; DNA: TGTGCCAGTAGGACAGGGACAACTAATGAAAAACTGTTTTTT
size: few; D: TRBD1; V: TRBV20-1; length: 16; J: TRBJ1-2; CDR3: CSASRTGGGSNYGYTF; DNA: TGCAGTGCTAGTCGGACAGGGGGAGGATCTAACTATGGCTACACCTTC
size: .; D: TRBD1; V: TRBV5-1; length: 15; J: TRBJ1-1; CDR3: CASSPGQGGNTEAFF; DNA: TGCGCCAGCAGCCCCGGACAGGGGGGGAACACTGAAGCTTTCTTT
size: .; D: .; V: TRBV12-3/TRBV12-4; length: 11; J: TRBJ1-4; CDR3: CASSQNEKLFF; DNA: TGTGCCAGCAGCCAGAATGAAAAACTGTTTTTT
size: .; D: TRBD1; V: TRBV9; length: 15; J: TRBJ2-7; CDR3: CASSVTDRGGYEQYF; DNA: TGTGCCAGCAGCGTCACTGACAGGGGAGGCTACGAGCAGTACTTC
size: few; D: TRBD2; V: TRBV27; length: 16; J: TRBJ2-3; CDR3: CASSFGRPSGGNTQYF; DNA: TGTGCCAGCAGTTTTGGGAGGCCTAGCGGGGGGAACACGCAGTATTTT
size: .; D: .; V: TRBV5-1; length: 13; J: TRBJ2-3; CDR3: CASSPGSPDTQYF; DNA: TGCGCCAGCAGCCCCGGTTCGCCGGATACGCAGTATTTT
size: .; D: .; V: TRBV6-5; length: 14; J: TRBJ1-6; CDR3: CASSYAGGNSPLHF; DNA: TGTGCCAGCAGTTACGCTGGGGGGAATTCACCCCTCCACTTT
size: .; D: .; V: TRBV6-5; length: 16; J: TRBJ1-3; CDR3: CASSYSIEGAGNTIYF; DNA: TGTGCCAGCAGTTACTCGATCGAGGGGGCTGGAAACACCATATATTTT
size: .; D: .; V: TRBV12-3/TRBV12-4; length: 13; J: TRBJ1-1; CDR3: CASSLWEDTEAFF; DNA: TGTGCCAGCAGTTTGTGGGAGGACACTGAAGCTTTCTTT
size: .; D: TRBD1; V: TRBV28; length: 15; J: TRBJ2-2; CDR3: CASSPGTVLSGELFF; DNA: TGTGCCAGCAGTCCAGGGACAGTTCTATCCGGGGAGCTGTTTTTT
size: once; D: .; V: TRBV5-1; length: 17; J: TRBJ1-2; CDR3: CASRLDLLGHLDYGYTF; DNA: TGCGCCAGCCGCTTGGACCTTCTTGGCCATCTTGACTATGGCTACACCTTC
size: .; D: TRBD1; V: TRBV5-1; length: 15; J: TRBJ1-4; CDR3: CASSVHRGFHEKLFF; DNA: TGCGCCAGCAGCGTGCACAGGGGATTTCATGAAAAACTGTTTTTT
size: .; D: TRBD1; V: TRBV25-1; length: 16; J: TRBJ2-7; CDR3: CASSGGSRGSSYEQYF; DNA: TGTGCCAGCAGTGGGGGTAGCAGGGGGTCCTCCTACGAGCAGTACTTC
size: .; D: .; V: TRBV5-1; length: 17; J: TRBJ2-4; CDR3: CASSLGVGTGRGNIQYF; DNA: TGCGCCAGCAGCTTGGGAGTGGGCACAGGGCGAGGGAACATTCAGTACTTC
size: .; D: TRBD2; V: TRBV5-1; length: 16; J: TRBJ2-2; CDR3: CASSGLAGVNTGELFF; DNA: TGCGCCAGCAGCGGCCTAGCGGGGGTGAACACCGGGGAGCTGTTTTTT
size: .; D: .; V: TRBV11-2; length: 14; J: TRBJ1-4; CDR3: CASSFSHFDEKLFF; DNA: TGTGCCAGCAGCTTTTCCCATTTTGATGAAAAACTGTTTTTT
size: .; D: TRBD2; V: TRBV7-2; length: 18; J: TRBJ2-3; CDR3: CASSLARTSGGIRGTQYF; DNA: TGTGCCAGCAGCTTAGCTAGGACTAGCGGGGGGATCCGGGGTACGCAGTATTTT
size: .; D: TRBD1; V: TRBV5-4; length: 15; J: TRBJ2-1; CDR3: CASSLGTGKGNEQFF; DNA: TGTGCCAGCAGCTTAGGGACAGGGAAAGGCAATGAGCAGTTCTTC
size: few; D: .; V: TRBV12-3/TRBV12-4; length: 13; J: TRBJ1-4; CDR3: CASRRGGGEKLFF; DNA: TGTGCCAGCAGAAGGGGCGGCGGTGAAAAACTGTTTTTT
size: .; D: TRBD1; V: TRBV5-1; length: 12; J: TRBJ2-7; CDR3: CASSLQGNEQYF; DNA: TGCGCCAGCAGCTTACAGGGGAACGAGCAGTACTTC
size: once; D: .; V: TRBV14; length: 14; J: TRBJ1-5; CDR3: CASSQAGLAQPQHF; DNA: TGTGCCAGCAGCCAAGCAGGGCTCGCTCAGCCCCAGCATTTT
size: .; D: TRBD2; V: TRBV5-1; length: 15; J: TRBJ2-2; CDR3: CASSQRDFRAGELFF; DNA: TGCGCCAGCAGCCAGCGGGACTTTCGGGCCGGGGAGCTGTTTTTT
size: .; D: .; V: TRBV27; length: 17; J: TRBJ1-4; CDR3: CASSPSIGEATNEKLFF; DNA: TGTGCCAGCAGCCCCTCCATCGGGGAAGCAACTAATGAAAAACTGTTTTTT
size: .; D: .; V: TRBV19; length: 13; J: TRBJ1-2; CDR3: CASSDGGPYGYTF; DNA: TGTGCCAGTAGTGATGGAGGGCCCTATGGCTACACCTTC
size: once; D: .; V: TRBV4-1; length: 15; J: TRBJ1-3; CDR3: CASSQDLTAGNTIYF; DNA: TGCGCCAGCAGCCAAGATTTGACAGCTGGAAACACCATATATTTT
size: .; D: TRBD1; V: TRBV6-2/TRBV6-3; length: 16; J: TRBJ2-7; CDR3: CASSYTGTGMGGEQYF; DNA: TGTGCCAGCAGTTACACCGGGACAGGGATGGGGGGTGAGCAGTACTTC
size: .; D: .; V: TRBV5-1; length: 15; J: TRBJ1-6; CDR3: CASSLDGGWDSPLHF; DNA: TGCGCCAGCAGCTTGGATGGGGGCTGGGATTCACCCCTCCACTTT
size: once; D: .; V: TRBV6-5; length: 14; J: TRBJ1-2; CDR3: CASNLDSTYYGYTF; DNA: TGTGCCAGCAACCTGGACAGCACCTACTATGGCTACACCTTC
size: .; D: .; V: TRBV28; length: 12; J: TRBJ1-4; CDR3: CASSSVNEKLFF; DNA: TGTGCCAGCAGCTCAGTGAATGAAAAACTGTTTTTT
size: .; D: TRBD1; V: TRBV19; length: 16; J: TRBJ2-7; CDR3: CASSPQGTGQSYEQYF; DNA: TGTGCCAGTAGTCCGCAAGGGACAGGGCAATCCTACGAGCAGTACTTC